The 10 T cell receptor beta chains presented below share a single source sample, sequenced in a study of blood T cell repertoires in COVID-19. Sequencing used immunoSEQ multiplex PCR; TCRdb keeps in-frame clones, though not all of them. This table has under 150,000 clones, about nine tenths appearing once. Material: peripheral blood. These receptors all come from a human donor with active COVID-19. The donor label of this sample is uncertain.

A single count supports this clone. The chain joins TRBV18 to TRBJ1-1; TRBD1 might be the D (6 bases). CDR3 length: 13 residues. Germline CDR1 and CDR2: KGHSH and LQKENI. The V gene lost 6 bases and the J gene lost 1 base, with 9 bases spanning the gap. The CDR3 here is CASSLDRNTEAFF. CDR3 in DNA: TGTGCCAGCTCTTTGGACAGGAACACTGAAGCTTTCTTT.

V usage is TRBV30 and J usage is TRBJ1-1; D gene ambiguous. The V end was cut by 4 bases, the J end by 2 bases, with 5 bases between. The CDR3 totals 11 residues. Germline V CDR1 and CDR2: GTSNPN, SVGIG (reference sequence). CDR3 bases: TGTGCCTGGACTATTAACACTGAAGCTTTCTTT. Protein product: CAWTINTEAFF.

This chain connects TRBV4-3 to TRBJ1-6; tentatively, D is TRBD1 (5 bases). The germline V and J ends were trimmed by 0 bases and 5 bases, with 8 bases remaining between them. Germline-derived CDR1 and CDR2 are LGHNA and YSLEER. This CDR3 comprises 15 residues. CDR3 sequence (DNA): TGCGCCAGCAGCCAAGATGGGGCCCATAATTCACCCCTCCACTTT. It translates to CASSQDGAHNSPLHF.

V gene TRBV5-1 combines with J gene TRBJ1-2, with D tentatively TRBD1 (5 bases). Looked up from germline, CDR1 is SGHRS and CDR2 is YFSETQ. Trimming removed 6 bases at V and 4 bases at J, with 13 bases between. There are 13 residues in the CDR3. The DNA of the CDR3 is TGCGCCAGCACGTCCCGGGACTCCTATGGCTACACCTTC. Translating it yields CASTSRDSYGYTF.

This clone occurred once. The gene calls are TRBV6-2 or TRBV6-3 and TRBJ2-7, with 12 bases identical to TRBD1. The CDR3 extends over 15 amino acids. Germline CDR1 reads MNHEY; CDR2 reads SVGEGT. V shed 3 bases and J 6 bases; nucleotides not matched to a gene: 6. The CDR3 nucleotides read TGTGCCAGCAGTTATATGGGACAGGGGGCCTCCGAGCAGTACTTC. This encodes CASSYMGQGASEQYF.

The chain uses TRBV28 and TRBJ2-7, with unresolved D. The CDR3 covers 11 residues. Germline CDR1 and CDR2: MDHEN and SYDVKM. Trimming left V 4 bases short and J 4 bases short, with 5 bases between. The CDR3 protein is CASSSLYEQYF. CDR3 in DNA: TGTGCCAGCAGTTCTCTTTACGAGCAGTACTTC. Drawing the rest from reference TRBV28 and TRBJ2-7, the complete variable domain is DVKVTQSSRYLVKRTGEKVFLECVQDMDHENMFWYRQDPGLGLRLIYFSYDVKMKEKGDIPEGYSVSREKKERFSLILESASTNQTSMYLCASSSLYEQYFGPGTRLTVT.

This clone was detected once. The CDR3 sequence is CASSFHAGTVGSGQFF. The CDR3 region has the DNA TGTGCCAGCAGCTTTCACGCGGGGACAGTAGGGAGTGGGCAGTTCTTC. The chain employs TRBV21-1 and TRBJ2-1; TRBD1 is the table's D call, not checked against the DNA. TRBV21-1 is recorded as a pseudogene. This CDR3 has 16 amino acids.

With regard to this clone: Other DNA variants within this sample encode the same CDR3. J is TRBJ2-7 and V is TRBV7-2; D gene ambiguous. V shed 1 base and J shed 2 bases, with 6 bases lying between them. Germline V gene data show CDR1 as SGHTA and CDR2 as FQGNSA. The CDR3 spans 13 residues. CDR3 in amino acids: CASSLGGTYEQYF. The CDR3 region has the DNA TGTGCCAGCAGCTTAGGCGGTACCTACGAGCAGTACTTC.

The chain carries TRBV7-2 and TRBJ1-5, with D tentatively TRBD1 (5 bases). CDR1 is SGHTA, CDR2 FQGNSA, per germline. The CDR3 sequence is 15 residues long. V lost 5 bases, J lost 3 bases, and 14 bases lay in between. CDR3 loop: CASSVDRLYNQPQHF. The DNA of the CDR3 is TGTGCCAGCAGCGTTGACAGACTTTACAATCAGCCCCAGCATTTT.

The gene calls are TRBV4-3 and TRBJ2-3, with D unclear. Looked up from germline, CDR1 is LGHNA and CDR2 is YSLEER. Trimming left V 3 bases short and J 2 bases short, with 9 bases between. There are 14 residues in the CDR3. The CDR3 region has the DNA TGCGCCAGCAGCCATACGACACTCACAGATACGCAGTATTTT. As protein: CASSHTTLTDTQYF.